This TCR beta chain was obtained from a study of shared clonotypes between healthy human individuals. Findings and caveats of the study: Estimated clonotype richness was generally higher in naive than memory subsets.

On this clone: Its matching antigen is unknown.

Authors' analysis steps: With immunoSEQ giving junction-only sequences and no quality scores, filtering differed. Only in-frame clones appear in the TCRdb table, and some are missing; sequencing was by immunoSEQ multiplex PCR. That table furnishes V, J and clone size, whereas the DNA furnished D and trimming. Seen here are millions of clones, just over 90% observed once, and the top ten hold around 1.7%. Cells designated naive CD8 were CD45RO-negative and were positively selected for CCR7, with terminally differentiated effector memory CD45RA+ cells excluded. CDR1 is MNHEY and CDR2 is SMNVEV in the germline V gene (reference sequence). The CDR3 spans 14 residues. The V gene lost 4 bases and the J gene lost 7 bases, with 14 bases spanning the gap.

This receptor was identified in a man younger than 35 in good health. Some clones in this sample may be carry-over from other donors' samples. Sequenced material: naive CD8+ T cells from PBMCs. The chain uses TRBV27 and TRBJ1-5, with D possibly TRBD1 on 5 matching bases. CDR3 sequence: CASSYRGFGQPQHF. DNA for the CDR3: TGTGCCAGCAGTTATCGGGGCTTTGGACAGCCCCAGCATTTT.